The 25 T cell receptor beta chains reported below all come from one sample, sequenced in a study of neurological immune-mediated disorders. One entry per CDR3 protein results from TCRdb running MiXCR on the 5' RACE reads. The profile covers roughly 62,000 distinct CDR3 sequences, with about an eighth appearing a single time and approximately 1.8% taken by the ten largest. The sample was PBMCs. The receptors shown here come from a man aged 60 to 75 in good health.

This clonotype showed up many times. V and J are TRBV20-1 and TRBJ2-1, with a weak D call TRBD1 (6 bases). V lost 3 bases, J lost 4 bases, and 13 bases lay in between. This CDR3 region has 14 residues. Germline V gene data show CDR1 as DFQATT and CDR2 as SNEGSKA (reference sequence). CDR3 sequence reads: CSASTTGLYNEQFF. The CDR3 nucleotides read TGCAGTGCTAGCACAACAGGGTTGTACAATGAGCAGTTCTTC.

The rearrangement uses TRBV18 and TRBJ2-7; 8 nucleotides agree with TRBD1. The trim removed 10 bases at V and 2 bases at J, leaving 10 bases unmatched. Germline-derived CDR1 and CDR2 are KGHSH and LQKENI. The CDR3 sequence is 14 residues long. The CDR3 DNA reads TGTGCCACCTCGAATGACAGGGGCCCCTACGAGCAGTACTTC. Its protein product is CATSNDRGPYEQYF.

In its sample, this clonotype was seen many times. The DNA for the CDR3 is TGTGCCAGCAGCCAAGACTACAGGGCGGACTACACCTTC. Translating gives CASSQDYRADYTF. This chain connects TRBV3-1 to TRBJ1-2, with D possibly matching TRBD1 (6 bases). Germline assignment: CDR1 LGHDT and CDR2 YNNKEL (reference sequence). The CDR3 loop spans 13 amino acids. The V end was cut by 0 bases, the J end by 10 bases, with 12 bases between.

In its sample, this clonotype was seen many times. V and J are TRBV10-3 and TRBJ2-7; D might be TRBD1 (6 bases). Germline CDR1 ENHRY, CDR2 SYGVKD. Trimming cost V 4 bases and J 6 bases, with 16 bases left between them. This CDR3 is 14 amino acids long. CDR3 loop: CAISVFGQGREQYF. The DNA for the CDR3 is TGTGCCATCAGTGTGTTTGGGCAGGGGCGCGAGCAGTACTTC.

This clonotype was observed many times. CDR3 in amino acids: CASSRTDSMGYTF. The CDR3 DNA reads as TGTGCCAGCTCACGGACAGACTCTATGGGCTACACCTTC. This chain uses TRBV18 with TRBJ1-2, with a tentative D call TRBD1 (6 bases). Looked up from germline, CDR1 is KGHSH and CDR2 is LQKENI. V lost 4 bases and J 8 bases, leaving 14 bases between the germline ends. The CDR3 loop spans 13 amino acids.

This clonotype has ten or more counts. The rearrangement uses TRBV7-2 and TRBJ2-2; 8 bases fit TRBD1. V was clipped by 4 bases and J by 3 bases; unmatched bases: 4. The germline CDR1 and CDR2 sequences are SGHTA and FQGNSA. This CDR3 is 15 amino acids long. The CDR3 loop is CASSSRQGYTGELFF. Here the CDR3 DNA reads TGTGCCAGCAGCTCAAGACAGGGGTACACCGGGGAGCTGTTTTTT.

This clonotype has ten or more counts. The chain carries TRBV29-1 and TRBJ2-7; D assignment may be TRBD1 or TRBD2 (5 bases each). The germline CDR1 and CDR2 sequences are SQVTM and ANQGSEA. The length of the CDR3 is 13 residues. Trimming took off 5 bases at V and 0 bases at J, with 11 bases between the two ends. This CDR3 is CSVNPGSSYEQYF. DNA for the CDR3: TGCAGCGTTAATCCAGGGAGCTCCTACGAGCAGTACTTC.

The sample holds many counts of this clonotype. The genes are TRBV19 and TRBJ2-3; 7 nucleotides match TRBD2. Looked up from germline, CDR1 is LNHDA and CDR2 is SQIVND (reference sequence). CDR3 size: 12 residues. V was pared by 11 bases and J by 0 bases, with 2 bases of the junction left unmatched. This CDR3 reads CASAGSTDTQYF. The CDR3 nucleotides are TGTGCCTCAGCGGGGAGCACAGATACGCAGTATTTT.

In regard to this clonotype: A much larger clone differs from this one at a single base, so this may be a read error. The rearrangement links TRBV10-3 to TRBJ2-2, with D maybe TRBD1 (5 bases). The V and J ends lost 7 bases and 8 bases respectively, with 17 bases between them. Germline CDR1 is ENHRY and CDR2 is SYGVKD. The CDR3 is 14 residues long. CDR3 residues: CAINPQVLMGELFF. CDR3 DNA: TGTGCCATCAATCCACAGGTTTTAATGGGGGAGCTGTTTTTT.

This clonotype was counted many times. The chain is built from TRBV2 and TRBJ2-1, with 11 bases fitting TRBD2. Germline-derived CDR1 and CDR2 are SNHLY and FYNNEI. Trimming cost V 6 bases and J 5 bases; bases outside gene matches: 6. This CDR3 is 15 amino acids long. CDR3 in DNA: TGTGCCAGCAGGCTACTAGCGGGGGCCGACAATGAGCAGTTCTTC. As protein: CASRLLAGADNEQFF.

This clonotype was detected many times. This chain uses TRBV6-5 with TRBJ1-4; D perhaps matches TRBD1 (5 bases). Trimming cost V 2 bases and J 8 bases, with 9 bases left between them. The germline gives CDR1 MNHEY, CDR2 SVGAGI. The CDR3 is made up of 13 amino acids. The CDR3 spells CASSYDPGEKLFF. The CDR3 coding sequence is TGTGCCAGCAGTTACGATCCAGGGGAAAAACTGTTTTTT.

This clonotype was seen many times. V usage is TRBV7-3 and J usage is TRBJ2-1; 8 positions match TRBD2. V was clipped by 8 bases and J by 4 bases; unmatched bases: 4. The CDR3 is 13 amino acids. The germline V gene encodes CDR1 SGHTA and CDR2 FQGTGA. The CDR3 protein is CASGRGDYNEQFF. For the CDR3, the DNA is TGTGCCAGCGGGCGGGGGGATTACAATGAGCAGTTCTTC. The complete variable domain, with remaining parts taken from reference TRBV7-3 and TRBJ2-1, reads GAGVSQTPSNKVTEKGKYVELRCDPISGHTALYWYRQSLGQGPEFLIYFQGTGAADDSGLPNDRFFAVRPEGSVSTLKIQRTERGDSAVYLCASGRGDYNEQFFGPGTRLTVL.

This clonotype was observed at least ten times. The rearrangement uses TRBV6-5 and TRBJ1-2; D ambiguous. Germline assignment: CDR1 MNHEY and CDR2 SVGAGI. The CDR3 is made up of 15 amino acids. Trimming pared 5 bases from V and 1 base from J, leaving 14 bases between. Here the CDR3 DNA reads TGTGCCAGCAGTCTAGACCGGGGTATTAACTATGGCTACACCTTC. Its protein is CASSLDRGINYGYTF.

By its share, this clonotype is medium-sized (0.01 to 0.1%). This rearrangement joins TRBV5-1 to TRBJ1-1; unclear D gene. V was pared by 0 bases and J by 3 bases, with 12 bases between. The germline V gene encodes CDR1 SGHRS and CDR2 YFSETQ. The CDR3 has 15 amino acids. The chain's CDR3 is CASSLEVSRDTEAFF. The CDR3 DNA is TGCGCCAGCAGCTTGGAGGTATCGAGGGACACTGAAGCTTTCTTT.

This clonotype showed up many times. The chain couples TRBV7-2 to TRBJ2-1; D not certain. This CDR3 is built from 13 residues. Germline CDR1 and CDR2: SGHTA and FQGNSA. Trimming removed 5 bases at V and 9 bases at J, with 14 bases between. CDR3 nucleotides: TGTGCCAGCAGCCGCCGACCCAGTCCTGAGCAGTTCTTC. It specifies CASSRRPSPEQFF.

This clonotype was detected ten times or more. CDR3 residues: CASSWGLDLETQYF. In DNA, the CDR3 is TGTGCCAGCAGCTGGGGACTAGATTTGGAGACCCAGTACTTC. The chain couples TRBV5-6 to TRBJ2-5; 8 bases agree with TRBD2. The ends lost 3 bases at V and 5 bases at J; junction bases unmatched: 6. Germline assignment: CDR1 SGHDT and CDR2 YYEEEE. The CDR3 sequence is 14 residues long.

This clonotype was observed many times. The V and J genes are TRBV10-3 and TRBJ1-3, with 8 bases identical to TRBD1. The length of the CDR3 is 16 residues. V was pared by 1 base and J by 0 bases, with 2 bases of the junction left unmatched. Germline V gene data show CDR1 as ENHRY and CDR2 as SYGVKD. Here the CDR3 DNA reads TGTGCCATCAGTGAGTTTACAGGGGGCTCTGGAAACACCATATATTTT. Encoded protein: CAISEFTGGSGNTIYF.

At least ten counts were recorded for this clonotype. The chain joins TRBV15 to TRBJ2-7; D is ambiguous. The CDR3 contains 17 residues. Trimming removed 4 bases from V and 0 bases from J, with 19 bases in between. Germline V CDR1 and CDR2: LNHNV, YYDKDF (reference sequence). The CDR3 protein is CATSIRRSARPSYEQYF. The CDR3 DNA reads TGTGCCACCAGCATTCGCCGGTCAGCCCGGCCCTCCTACGAGCAGTACTTC.

For this clonotype: Given a much more abundant clone one base away, this may be a read error. This chain joins TRBV25-1 and TRBJ1-2; 7 bases match TRBD1. The germline V gene encodes CDR1 MGHDK and CDR2 SYGVNS. The trim removed 3 bases at V and 4 bases at J, leaving 11 bases unmatched. The CDR3 totals 16 residues. DNA for the CDR3: TGTGCCAGCAGTGACGTCGGAACAGGGGAGTTCTATGGCTACACCTTC. It translates to CASSDVGTGEFYGYTF.

This clonotype was detected many times. The chain recombines TRBV27 with TRBJ1-1; D possibly corresponds to TRBD1 (6 bases). CDR3 length: 14 amino acids. Germline CDR1 reads MNHEY; CDR2 reads SMNVEV (reference sequence). V was cut by 8 bases and J by 0 bases, with 13 bases left in between. DNA for the CDR3: TGTGCCAGCGCAGCGGGGGGCCTGAACACTGAAGCTTTCTTT. It translates to CASAAGGLNTEAFF.

At least ten counts were recorded for this clonotype. The chain joins TRBV5-5 to TRBJ1-2; 9 bases align to TRBD1. Trimming removed 5 bases from V and 4 bases from J; junction bases left unmatched: 9. The germline V gene has CDR1 SGHKS and CDR2 YYEKEE (reference sequence). This CDR3 has 15 amino acids. CDR3 loop: CASRYNTGGGYGYTF. DNA of the CDR3: TGTGCCAGCAGGTACAACACAGGGGGCGGCTATGGCTACACCTTC.

Ten or more counts support this clonotype. The chain links TRBV20-1 to TRBJ2-7; 8 bases agree with TRBD1. The J segment lost 6 bases and the V segment lost 2 bases, leaving 9 bases of the junction unmatched. The germline V gene encodes CDR1 DFQATT and CDR2 SNEGSKA (reference sequence). This CDR3 comprises 14 residues. In DNA form, the CDR3 reads TGCAGTGCTAGACCAGGACAGGGCCTTGGCGAGCAGTACTTC. Protein: CSARPGQGLGEQYF.

This clonotype was seen repeatedly, ten times or more. This sequence joins TRBV20-1 and TRBJ2-5; 7 nucleotides line up with TRBD2. CDR1 and CDR2 (germline): DFQATT, SNEGSKA (reference sequence). After removal of 6 bases from V and 5 bases from J, the junction contained 6 bases not matched to a gene. This CDR3 comprises 12 residues. The CDR3 bases are TGCAGTGCGTGGGGGAGGGGCGAGACCCAGTACTTC. Translation gives CSAWGRGETQYF.

This clonotype was seen ten or more times. This chain joins TRBV18 and TRBJ2-1; TRBD1 aligns across 10 bases. Germline CDR1 reads KGHSH; CDR2 reads LQKENI. J lost 5 bases, V lost 6 bases, and 4 bases had no gene match. The CDR3 spans 14 residues. The CDR3 here is CASSGQGVDNEQFF. CDR3 in DNA: TGTGCCAGCTCCGGACAGGGGGTCGACAATGAGCAGTTCTTC.

This clonotype was found many times. The chain couples TRBV5-1 to TRBJ2-1; D is uncertain. Trimming removed 4 bases from V and 4 bases from J, with 12 bases in between. Germline values: CDR1 SGHRS, CDR2 YFSETQ. This CDR3 is 14 amino acids long. The CDR3 here is CASSVDDVYNEQFF. The CDR3 bases are TGCGCCAGCAGCGTAGACGATGTATACAATGAGCAGTTCTTC.